Each of the 32 T cell receptor beta chains below was sequenced from the same sample in a study of OX40 agonist ivuxolimab in advanced cancers. The data were produced by immunoSEQ multiplex PCR, yet TCRdb's version contains in-frame clones alone and is incomplete. The data contain about 90,000 clones, roughly 90% of them singletons. Sequencing used CD4+ or CD8+ T cells sorted from blood, obtained in a trial of the OX40 agonist ivuxolimab. The source is an adult with an advanced solid tumor such as melanoma, head and neck, liver or kidney cancer.

The chain couples TRBV19 to TRBJ2-2; D uncertain. This CDR3 has 14 amino acids. In germline, CDR1 is LNHDA, CDR2 SQIVND (reference sequence). Trimming stripped 5 bases from V and 6 bases from J, with 13 bases between. The CDR3 nucleotides read TGTGCCAGTAGTTATTTGCGGCTCGCCGGGGAGCTGTTTTTT. As protein: CASSYLRLAGELFF.

This clone has more than one count but fewer than ten. V usage is TRBV9 and J usage is TRBJ1-5, with no clear D. Trimming took off 0 bases at V and 7 bases at J, with 11 bases between the two ends. Germline CDR1 and CDR2: SGDLS and YYNGEE. This CDR3 is 14 amino acids long. CDR3: CASSVDGSGQPQHF. In DNA form, the CDR3 reads TGTGCCAGCAGCGTAGACGGGAGTGGACAGCCCCAGCATTTT. Full variable domain (outside the CDR3, taken from reference TRBV9 and TRBJ1-5): DSGVTQTPKHLITATGQRVTLRCSPRSGDLSVYWYQQSLDQGLQFLIQYYNGEERAKGNILERFSAQQFPDLHSELNLSSLELGDSALYFCASSVDGSGQPQHFGDGTRLSIL.

The CDR3 spells CASRGGLAGTGELFF. CDR3 DNA: TGTGCCAGCAGAGGGGGACTAGCGGGTACCGGGGAGCTGTTTTTT. The chain recombines TRBV2 with TRBJ2-2; 12 positions match TRBD2. Germline values: CDR1 SNHLY, CDR2 FYNNEI. The CDR3 contains 15 residues. The ends lost 6 bases at V and 5 bases at J; junction bases unmatched: 4. The whole variable domain, remainder taken from reference TRBV2 and TRBJ2-2, is EPEVTQTPSHQVTQMGQEVILRCVPISNHLYFYWYRQILGQKVEFLVSFYNNEISEKSEIFDDQFSVERPDGSNFTLKIRSTKLEDSAMYFCASRGGLAGTGELFFGEGSRLTVL.

This clone was counted between two and nine times. The chain carries TRBV4-2 and TRBJ2-3; maybe TRBD1 (5 bases). Germline CDR1 and CDR2: LGHNA and YNFKEQ. V lost 1 base, J lost 5 bases, and 7 bases lay in between. This CDR3 has 13 amino acids. CDR3 DNA: TGTGCCAGCAGCCAAGCAAGGGGAGATACGCAGTATTTT. It specifies CASSQARGDTQYF.

The rearrangement links TRBV15 to TRBJ2-1; 8 nucleotides line up with TRBD1. The CDR3 contains 13 residues. V was clipped by 6 bases and J by 3 bases; unmatched bases: 1. Germline V CDR1 and CDR2: LNHNV, YYDKDF (reference sequence). DNA for the CDR3: TGTGCCACCAGTGACAGGGGCTACAATGAGCAGTTCTTC. Its translation: CATSDRGYNEQFF.

This clone occurred once. This chain uses TRBV10-3 with TRBJ2-5; D uncertain. The germline V gene encodes CDR1 ENHRY and CDR2 SYGVKD. CDR3 length: 13 residues. V lost 6 bases and J 7 bases, leaving 15 bases between the germline ends. The CDR3 coding sequence is TGTGCCATCAGGGCAGATGCTCCAGGGACCCAGTACTTC. Residues: CAIRADAPGTQYF.

This clone was seen a single time. The genes are TRBV5-1 and TRBJ2-1, with 7 bases matching TRBD2. V trimming: 5 bases; J trimming: 1 base; junction bases outside the gene matches: 15. This CDR3 region has 18 residues. From germline, CDR1 is SGHRS and CDR2 YFSETQ. CDR3 in DNA: TGCGCCAGCAGGCTAGGAGGAGGTCGGGAGGTGTCCTACAATGAGCAGTTCTTC. Its translation is CASRLGGGREVSYNEQFF.

Comments on this clone: This same CDR3 is encoded by further DNA sequences in the sample. The chain joins TRBV18 to TRBJ2-5; D gene ambiguous. Deletions cut 3 bases from V and 4 bases from J, with 3 bases between. The CDR3 covers 11 residues. Germline V gene sequence: CDR1 KGHSH, CDR2 LQKENI. The CDR3 region has the DNA TGTGCCAGCTCACCCGGAGAGACCCAGTACTTC. Its translation is CASSPGETQYF.

The rearrangement links TRBV7-2 to TRBJ2-5; D not resolved. The CDR3 is 15 residues long. With 5 bases removed from V and 4 bases from J, the gap between germline ends came to 17 bases. Germline loops: CDR1 SGHTA, CDR2 FQGNSA. In DNA form, the CDR3 reads TGTGCCAGCAGCCTCCGTGGGCTACCCAGAGAGACCCAGTACTTC. Protein sequence: CASSLRGLPRETQYF.

V gene TRBV19 combines with J gene TRBJ2-3; 9 bases fit TRBD1. V was clipped by 3 bases and J by 2 bases; unmatched bases: 9. The germline CDR1 and CDR2 sequences are LNHDA and SQIVND (reference sequence). The CDR3 runs 17 residues. The CDR3 DNA is TGTGCCAGTAGTATCTACAGGGGGCCCTTCCCCACAGATACGCAGTATTTT. Protein product: CASSIYRGPFPTDTQYF.

V gene TRBV7-9 combines with J gene TRBJ2-5; D call uncertain. Germline CDR1 SEHNR, CDR2 FQNEAQ (reference sequence). The length of the CDR3 is 12 residues. Trimming left V 0 bases short and J 5 bases short, with 4 bases between. The DNA of the CDR3 is TGTGCCAGCAGCTTAGCGACGGAGACCCAGTACTTC. Amino acids: CASSLATETQYF.

This chain uses TRBV7-9 with TRBJ1-4; 12 nucleotides match TRBD1. In germline, CDR1 is SEHNR, CDR2 FQNEAQ (reference sequence). The CDR3 length is 17 residues. The junction had 6 bases not matched to a gene; V was cut back by 4 bases and J by 3 bases. The CDR3 DNA sequence: TGTGCCAGCAGCTCCCGGGACAGGGGGCTCTCTAATGAAAAACTGTTTTTT. Translation: CASSSRDRGLSNEKLFF.

The J gene is TRBJ1-1, the V gene TRBV4-1; D possibly corresponds to TRBD1 (5 bases). The germline gives CDR1 MGHRA, CDR2 YSYEKL. This CDR3 has 15 amino acids. V was clipped by 5 bases and J by 6 bases, with 19 bases between them. In DNA form, the CDR3 reads TGCGCCAGCAGCTACGCGGGACGCCGGGGAGCTGAAGCTTTCTTT. Its translation: CASSYAGRRGAEAFF.

This clone was seen just once. The chain recombines TRBV28 with TRBJ2-5, with D perhaps matching TRBD1 (5 bases). This CDR3 is 13 amino acids long. Trimming shortened V by 3 bases and J by 2 bases, and 7 bases separated the two germline ends. CDR1 and CDR2 from the germline V gene are MDHEN and SYDVKM. CDR3 nucleotide sequence: TGTGCCAGCAGTTTGGGGCAGCAAGAGACCCAGTACTTC. This gives the protein CASSLGQQETQYF.

The V call is TRBV18, the J call TRBJ2-7; D gene unclear. The CDR3 sequence is 15 residues long. Germline V gene lookup returns CDR1 KGHSH and CDR2 LQKENI. The V end was cut by 6 bases, the J end by 0 bases, with 15 bases between. The CDR3 spells CASSQDTASSYEQYF. The DNA for the CDR3 is TGTGCCAGCTCTCAAGACACAGCAAGCTCCTACGAGCAGTACTTC.

The chain employs TRBV28 and TRBJ1-2; the match to TRBD1 covers 8 bases. The V gene end was trimmed by 6 bases and the J gene end by 8 bases; junction bases not matched to a gene: 8. The germline CDR1 and CDR2 sequences are MDHEN and SYDVKM. This CDR3 is built from 13 residues. As DNA, the CDR3 is TGTGCCAGCAGGGAGACAGGGGTCGACGGCTACACCTTC. It translates to CASRETGVDGYTF.

This chain links TRBV5-4 with TRBJ2-5; D might be TRBD2 (6 bases). V was shortened by 1 base and J by 5 bases, with 9 bases between the two germline ends. The CDR3 loop spans 13 amino acids. Germline V gives CDR1 SGHNT, CDR2 YYREEE (reference sequence). The CDR3 reads CASSLRETETQYF. CDR3 DNA: TGTGCCAGCAGCTTGCGGGAGACGGAGACCCAGTACTTC. The full variable domain, rest sourced from reference TRBV5-4 and TRBJ2-5, is ETGVTQSPTHLIKTRGQQVTLRCSSQSGHNTVSWYQQALGQGPQFIFQYYREEENGRGNFPPRFSGLQFPNYSSELNVNALELDDSALYLCASSLRETETQYFGPGTRLLVL.

Here the CDR3 DNA reads TGTGCCAGAAGCCTGCCAAGACAGGGTGGGAATGAAAAACTGTTTTTT. Protein: CARSLPRQGGNEKLFF. The chain combines TRBV5-3 with TRBJ1-4, with 7 positions matching TRBD1. TRBV5-3 is designated an ORF whose function remains uncertain. With V trimmed by 4 bases and J by 5 bases, 11 bases remained unmatched. This CDR3 contains 16 residues.

The chain is built from TRBV27 and TRBJ2-5, with D possibly matching TRBD1 (5 bases). The closer fit of TRBJ2-7 to the DNA end suggests the J call may be wrong. The CDR3 is 14 amino acids. In germline, CDR1 is MNHEY, CDR2 SMNVEV (reference sequence). The CDR3 region is CASRERGRAYEQYF. The CDR3, as DNA: TGTGCCAGCCGAGAAAGGGGCCGAGCCTACGAGCAGTACTTC.

V gene TRBV4-3 combines with J gene TRBJ2-1; D ambiguous. Between the trimmed V and J ends, which lost 0 bases and 4 bases, there was a span of 7 bases. The CDR3 loop spans 14 amino acids. From germline, CDR1 is LGHNA and CDR2 YSLEER. CDR3 nucleotides: TGCGCCAGCAGCCAAGATCGGCCGTACAATGAGCAGTTCTTC. Its translation: CASSQDRPYNEQFF.

The chain is built from TRBV7-2 and TRBJ2-1; the D gene is possibly TRBD2 (5 bases). Trimming pared 5 bases from V and 9 bases from J, leaving 20 bases between. This CDR3 has 15 residues. CDR1 and CDR2 from the germline V gene are SGHTA and FQGNSA. The CDR3 reads CASSQKWGSAAEQFF. The CDR3 coding sequence is TGTGCCAGCAGCCAGAAGTGGGGTAGCGCGGCTGAGCAGTTCTTC.

This chain uses TRBV5-4 with TRBJ2-5, with TRBD2 as a possible D gene (5 bases). Germline CDR1 SGHNT, CDR2 YYREEE (reference sequence). Trimming pared 4 bases from V and 1 base from J, leaving 8 bases between. The CDR3 extends over 13 amino acids. In DNA form, the CDR3 reads TGTGCCAGCAGCAGCGGCCCCCAAGAGACCCAGTACTTC. This gives the protein CASSSGPQETQYF.

This clone has just one count. The V and J genes are TRBV27 and TRBJ1-1; no clear D. The CDR3 spans 14 residues. Deletions cut 5 bases from V and 1 base from J, with 11 bases between. CDR1 and CDR2 from the germline V gene are MNHEY and SMNVEV (reference sequence). CDR3: CASSPLRQNTEAFF. CDR3 DNA: TGTGCCAGCAGTCCGCTAAGACAGAACACTGAAGCTTTCTTT.

This clone has only one observation. The J gene is TRBJ2-1, the V gene TRBV13; 11 bases align to TRBD2. From germline, CDR1 is PRHDT and CDR2 FYEKMQ (reference sequence). CDR3 size: 15 residues. The V and J ends lost 5 bases and 5 bases, in that order; junction bases with no gene match: 5. CDR3 nucleotides: TGTGCCAGCAGCCCGGGACTAGCGGTTAACAATGAGCAGTTCTTC. It codes for CASSPGLAVNNEQFF.

V usage is TRBV7-2 and J usage is TRBJ1-3; unclear D gene. The CDR3 extends over 13 amino acids. Germline assignment: CDR1 SGHTA and CDR2 FQGNSA. The V gene lost 0 bases and the J gene lost 4 bases, with 4 bases spanning the gap. The CDR3, as DNA: TGTGCCAGCAGCTTAGCATCAGGAAACACCATATATTTT. This gives the protein CASSLASGNTIYF.

J is TRBJ1-2 and V is TRBV2; possibly TRBD1 for D (5 bases). V gave up 4 bases and J gave up 2 bases, with 8 bases separating them. This CDR3 has 13 amino acids. Germline V gene lookup returns CDR1 SNHLY and CDR2 FYNNEI. The CDR3 reads CASSAYRNYGYTF. CDR3 sequence (DNA): TGTGCCAGCAGTGCTTACAGGAACTATGGCTACACCTTC. Full variable domain (missing parts from reference TRBV2 and TRBJ1-2): EPEVTQTPSHQVTQMGQEVILRCVPISNHLYFYWYRQILGQKVEFLVSFYNNEISEKSEIFDDQFSVERPDGSNFTLKIRSTKLEDSAMYFCASSAYRNYGYTFGSGTRLTVV.

The sample holds a few counts of this clone. The chain uses TRBV13 and TRBJ2-2, with D possibly called TRBD1 or TRBD2 (6 bases each). The CDR3 is 12 residues long. V lost 10 bases and J 6 bases, leaving 12 bases between the germline ends. The germline gives CDR1 PRHDT, CDR2 FYEKMQ (reference sequence). The CDR3 here is CATSGGAGELFF. The DNA of the CDR3 is TGTGCCACCTCCGGGGGCGCCGGGGAGCTGTTTTTT.

This clone has just one count. The chain couples TRBV11-3 to TRBJ2-1, with 15 bases aligning to TRBD2. Germline V gene sequence: CDR1 SGHNT, CDR2 YENEEA. J was trimmed by 7 bases and V by 4 bases; bases with no gene match: 2. This CDR3 has 15 amino acids. As DNA, the CDR3 is TGTGCCAGCAGCTCGGGACTAGCGGGAGGTAATGAGCAGTTCTTC. This encodes CASSSGLAGGNEQFF.

CDR3 nucleotide sequence: TGTGCCAGCAGCTTACGGGCAGGGGACACCGGGGAGCTGTTTTTT. This sequence encodes CASSLRAGDTGELFF. The chain uses TRBV5-6 and TRBJ2-2, with D possibly TRBD1 on 6 matching bases. Trimming removed 2 bases at V and 3 bases at J, with 11 bases between. The CDR3 consists of 15 residues. The germline V gene encodes CDR1 SGHDT and CDR2 YYEEEE.

The chain links TRBV6-1 to TRBJ1-1, with D perhaps matching TRBD1 (5 bases). The CDR3 extends over 14 amino acids. The V gene's germline CDR1 is MNHNS and CDR2 SASEGT. Trimming took 1 base from V and 0 from J, leaving 6 bases between them. CDR3 sequence (DNA): TGTGCCAGCAGTGAAGACAGGATGAACACTGAAGCTTTCTTT. It translates to CASSEDRMNTEAFF.

The V and J genes are TRBV28 and TRBJ2-7; D could derive from TRBD1 or TRBD2 (6 bases each). The CDR3 is 15 residues long. V was pared by 5 bases and J by 2 bases, with 16 bases between. Germline loops: CDR1 MDHEN, CDR2 SYDVKM. The CDR3, as DNA: TGTGCCAGCAGTATCGGAGGGGGTATTACCTACGAGCAGTACTTC. It is translated as CASSIGGGITYEQYF.

The chain combines TRBV7-8 with TRBJ1-1; D unclear. Trimming took off 4 bases at V and 1 base at J, with 13 bases between the two ends. In germline, CDR1 is SGHVS, CDR2 FQNEAQ. The CDR3 loop spans 15 amino acids. CDR3 sequence reads: CASSSLSGKNTEAFF. CDR3 nucleotides: TGTGCCAGCAGCTCCTTGTCAGGAAAGAACACTGAAGCTTTCTTT.